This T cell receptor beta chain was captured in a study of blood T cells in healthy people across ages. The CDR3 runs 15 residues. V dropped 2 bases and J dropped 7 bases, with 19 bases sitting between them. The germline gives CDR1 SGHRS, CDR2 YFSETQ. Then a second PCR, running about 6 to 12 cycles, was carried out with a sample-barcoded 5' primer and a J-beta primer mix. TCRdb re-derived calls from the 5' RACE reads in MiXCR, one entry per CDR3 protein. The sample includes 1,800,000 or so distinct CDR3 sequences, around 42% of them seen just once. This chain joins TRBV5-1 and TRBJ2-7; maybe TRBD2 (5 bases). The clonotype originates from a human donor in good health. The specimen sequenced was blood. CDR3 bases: TGCGCCAGCAGCTTCCGAGGAGGCGATTACGATGAGCAGTACTTC. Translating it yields CASSFRGGDYDEQYF.